This TCR beta chain was observed in a study of cytomegalovirus exposure and HLA in healthy donors. General study points: Associated with cytomegalovirus, according to the listing, were 150 to 200 TCR beta chains. Diagnosis of cytomegalovirus status made by the classifier reportedly showed high specificity and sensitivity.

Concerning this clone itself: Its specificity is not known.

Only in-frame clones appear in the TCRdb table, and some are missing; sequencing was by immunoSEQ multiplex PCR. The table includes some 170,000 clones, roughly 86% detected once. The V gene end was trimmed by 5 bases and the J gene end by 1 base; junction bases not matched to a gene: 8. The CDR3 length is 15 residues. Germline lookup yields CDR1 SGHVS and CDR2 FQNEAQ. This TCR came from a young man in good health and CMV-seropositive. Sequences were obtained from PBMCs. The chain recombines TRBV7-8 with TRBJ2-7; TRBD1 aligns across 7 bases. The CDR3 protein is CASSPSGTASYEQYF. DNA of the CDR3: TGTGCCAGCAGCCCTTCCGGGACAGCTTCCTACGAGCAGTACTTC.